Listed below are T cell receptor beta chains from one sample, sequenced in a study of long-term antiretroviral therapy in people with HIV. Generated by immunoSEQ multiplex PCR, the TCRdb table keeps only in-frame clones and is missing some. The sample records around 20,000 clones, approximately 82% being singletons. Material: unsorted PBMCs, obtained 0.5 years before starting antiretroviral therapy. The receptor source for this set is a woman aged 50 to 60 with HIV. The CDR3 runs from the conserved cysteine through the conserved F or W. Each record gives: D gene, clone size, V gene, J gene, CDR3 DNA, CDR3 protein. A D gene is named only where the DNA matches it firmly. Expanded clones get a size class; other rows say once, few or many, or leave the size out.

d_call: -; clone_size: -; v_call: TRBV5-1; j_call: TRBJ2-5; cdr3_nt: TGCGCCAGCAGCTTGGGGGAGAAGCGGGAGACCCAGTACTTC; cdr3_aa: CASSLGEKRETQYF
d_call: -; clone_size: once; v_call: TRBV10-2; j_call: TRBJ1-2; cdr3_nt: TGCGCCAGCCAAGCCGATGGGGCAGGTGGCTATGGCTACACCTTC; cdr3_aa: CASQADGAGGYGYTF
d_call: -; clone_size: -; v_call: TRBV5-1; j_call: TRBJ1-1; cdr3_nt: TGCGCCAGCAGCTTGGTAATGAACACTGAAGCTTTCTTT; cdr3_aa: CASSLVMNTEAFF
d_call: TRBD1; clone_size: once; v_call: TRBV5-5; j_call: TRBJ2-5; cdr3_nt: TGTGCCAGCAGCTTGGTAGGTGGGACAGACCTCCCGTGGGAGACCCAGTACTTC; cdr3_aa: CASSLVGGTDLPWETQYF
d_call: TRBD2; clone_size: -; v_call: TRBV27; j_call: TRBJ2-3; cdr3_nt: TGTGCCAGCAGGCAGAGACTAGCGGGTCTCACAGATACGCAGTATTTT; cdr3_aa: CASRQRLAGLTDTQYF
d_call: TRBD2; clone_size: medium-sized; v_call: TRBV10-3; j_call: TRBJ2-5; cdr3_nt: TGTGCCATCAGTGGAGCCCCGGGACTAGCGGACCAAGAGACCCAGTACTTC; cdr3_aa: CAISGAPGLADQETQYF
d_call: -; clone_size: -; v_call: TRBV6-6; j_call: TRBJ1-5; cdr3_nt: TGTGCCAGCAGTACCTCGGGGGTGATCAATCAGCCCCAGCATTTT; cdr3_aa: CASSTSGVINQPQHF
d_call: TRBD1; clone_size: -; v_call: TRBV7-3; j_call: TRBJ2-2; cdr3_nt: TGTGCCAGCAGCGGACAGGGAACGAACACCGGGGAGCTGTTTTTT; cdr3_aa: CASSGQGTNTGELFF
d_call: TRBD2; clone_size: -; v_call: TRBV4-2; j_call: TRBJ2-3; cdr3_nt: TGTGCCAGCAGCCAAGATCTTGCTAGCGGGGCCTCCACAGATACGCAGTATTTT; cdr3_aa: CASSQDLASGASTDTQYF
d_call: -; clone_size: -; v_call: TRBV25-1; j_call: TRBJ2-7; cdr3_nt: TGTGCCAGCAGTGTTTTTCCACAATTAAACGACGAGCAGTACTTC; cdr3_aa: CASSVFPQLNDEQYF
d_call: -; clone_size: -; v_call: TRBV29-1; j_call: TRBJ1-1; cdr3_nt: TGCAGCGTTACGAGACAGGACACTGAAGCTTTCTTT; cdr3_aa: CSVTRQDTEAFF
d_call: TRBD2; clone_size: -; v_call: TRBV6-5; j_call: TRBJ2-7; cdr3_nt: TGTGCCAGCAAAATGGGCGGGGGGTCCTACGAGCAGTACTTC; cdr3_aa: CASKMGGGSYEQYF
d_call: -; clone_size: few; v_call: TRBV6-5; j_call: TRBJ1-1; cdr3_nt: TGTGCCAGCAGTTACTCGGGGGATAGGGCTTTCTTT; cdr3_aa: CASSYSGDRAFF
d_call: TRBD1; clone_size: few; v_call: TRBV11-1; j_call: TRBJ2-7; cdr3_nt: TGTGCCAGCAGCCCCAGACAGGGCTACGAGCAGTACTTC; cdr3_aa: CASSPRQGYEQYF
d_call: TRBD1; clone_size: -; v_call: TRBV6-6; j_call: TRBJ1-2; cdr3_nt: TGTGCCAGCAGCTCCGGGACAGGGAATGGCTACACCTTC; cdr3_aa: CASSSGTGNGYTF
d_call: TRBD1; clone_size: -; v_call: TRBV6-5; j_call: TRBJ1-1; cdr3_nt: TGTGCCAGCAGTGGCGGACAGGGAGGGAGCACTGAAGCTTTCTTT; cdr3_aa: CASSGGQGGSTEAFF
d_call: -; clone_size: -; v_call: TRBV2; j_call: TRBJ1-6; cdr3_nt: TGTGCCAGCAGCCGGGACACATCACCCCTCCACTTT; cdr3_aa: CASSRDTSPLHF
d_call: -; clone_size: -; v_call: TRBV4-1; j_call: TRBJ2-1; cdr3_nt: TGCGCCAGCAGCCTCGACAGAGCCTCCTACAATGAGCAGTTCTTC; cdr3_aa: CASSLDRASYNEQFF
d_call: TRBD1; clone_size: -; v_call: TRBV5-4; j_call: TRBJ1-2; cdr3_nt: TGTGCCAGCAGCACCCGGACAGGGGTTGGGGACTATGGCTACACCTTC; cdr3_aa: CASSTRTGVGDYGYTF
d_call: -; clone_size: few; v_call: TRBV30; j_call: TRBJ2-3; cdr3_nt: TGTGCCTGGAGTGTGGCTCGGGGGACCATTACGCAGTATTTT; cdr3_aa: CAWSVARGTITQYF
d_call: TRBD1; clone_size: once; v_call: TRBV5-4; j_call: TRBJ1-2; cdr3_nt: TGTGCCAGCAGCTCGGAACAGGGGAGCTATGGCTACACCTTC; cdr3_aa: CASSSEQGSYGYTF
d_call: -; clone_size: few; v_call: TRBV7-2; j_call: TRBJ1-5; cdr3_nt: TGTGCCAGCAGCTGGTCGAATCAGCCCCAGCATTTT; cdr3_aa: CASSWSNQPQHF
d_call: TRBD2; clone_size: -; v_call: TRBV30; j_call: TRBJ2-3; cdr3_nt: TGTGCCTGGACGGGCGGGGGGGCCTCTACGCAGTATTTT; cdr3_aa: CAWTGGGASTQYF
d_call: TRBD1; clone_size: -; v_call: TRBV4-1; j_call: TRBJ2-3; cdr3_nt: TGCGCCAGCAGCCAAGCCCCGGGACAGGTGTCAGATACGCAGTATTTT; cdr3_aa: CASSQAPGQVSDTQYF
d_call: -; clone_size: -; v_call: TRBV7-9; j_call: TRBJ2-5; cdr3_nt: TGTGCCAGCAGCGACCGGACCCTAACGTCGGGGACCCAGTACTTC; cdr3_aa: CASSDRTLTSGTQYF
d_call: TRBD1; clone_size: -; v_call: TRBV7-9; j_call: TRBJ1-1; cdr3_nt: TGTGCCAGCAGCTTAAAAAAAGCAGGGGGGAACACTGAAGCTTTCTTT; cdr3_aa: CASSLKKAGGNTEAFF
d_call: -; clone_size: -; v_call: TRBV7-6; j_call: TRBJ2-5; cdr3_nt: TGTGCCAGCAGATCAATGGGTGGGGGGCCCGAGACCCAGTACTTC; cdr3_aa: CASRSMGGGPETQYF
d_call: -; clone_size: -; v_call: TRBV5-4; j_call: TRBJ1-6; cdr3_nt: TGTGCCAGCAGCTTGACGGGCTCACCCCTCCACTTT; cdr3_aa: CASSLTGSPLHF
d_call: TRBD1; clone_size: -; v_call: TRBV25-1; j_call: TRBJ2-7; cdr3_nt: TGTGCCAGCAGACCGGGACAGGGGGCGTACGAGCAGTACTTC; cdr3_aa: CASRPGQGAYEQYF
d_call: TRBD2; clone_size: -; v_call: TRBV19; j_call: TRBJ2-3; cdr3_nt: TGTGCCAGTAGTATGTTCTTAGCGGGGGGGCGGGGAGATACGCAGTATTTT; cdr3_aa: CASSMFLAGGRGDTQYF
d_call: TRBD1; clone_size: -; v_call: TRBV19; j_call: TRBJ2-3; cdr3_nt: TGTGCCAGTAGTACGACAGGGACGGGAGATACGCAGTATTTT; cdr3_aa: CASSTTGTGDTQYF
d_call: TRBD2; clone_size: -; v_call: TRBV7-9; j_call: TRBJ2-3; cdr3_nt: TGTGCCAGCAGCTTAAACCGCCTAGAAAGCGGGGGGGAAACGCAGTATTTT; cdr3_aa: CASSLNRLESGGETQYF
d_call: -; clone_size: -; v_call: TRBV14; j_call: TRBJ2-2; cdr3_nt: TGTGCCAGCAGCCAGGTTCGGGGTTACACCGGGGAGCTGTTTTTT; cdr3_aa: CASSQVRGYTGELFF
d_call: -; clone_size: -; v_call: TRBV5-6; j_call: TRBJ1-3; cdr3_nt: TGTGCCAGCAGCTCCATTGGAAACACCATATATTTT; cdr3_aa: CASSSIGNTIYF
d_call: -; clone_size: -; v_call: TRBV7-8; j_call: TRBJ2-2; cdr3_nt: TGTGCCAGCAGCCTTCGGGGGGAGCTGTTTTTT; cdr3_aa: CASSLRGELFF
d_call: TRBD1; clone_size: -; v_call: TRBV18; j_call: TRBJ2-3; cdr3_nt: TGTGCCAGCTCACTAGGACAGGGAGATACGCAGTATTTT; cdr3_aa: CASSLGQGDTQYF
d_call: TRBD1; clone_size: -; v_call: TRBV29-1; j_call: TRBJ2-7; cdr3_nt: TGCAGCGCCAGAGGGGGACAGACCTACGAGCAGTACTTC; cdr3_aa: CSARGGQTYEQYF
d_call: -; clone_size: -; v_call: TRBV5-1; j_call: TRBJ1-1; cdr3_nt: TGCGCCAGCAGCTTGGAGGGGGACGGAGCTTTCTTT; cdr3_aa: CASSLEGDGAFF
d_call: -; clone_size: -; v_call: TRBV2; j_call: TRBJ2-3; cdr3_nt: TGTGCCAGCACCACAAAAGGGGATGGTAGAGATACGCAGTATTTT; cdr3_aa: CASTTKGDGRDTQYF
d_call: -; clone_size: -; v_call: TRBV5-5; j_call: TRBJ2-3; cdr3_nt: TGTGCCAGCAGCTTGGCTGGCGGTAGAGGATCAGATACGCAGTATTTT; cdr3_aa: CASSLAGGRGSDTQYF
d_call: -; clone_size: -; v_call: TRBV11-2; j_call: TRBJ2-2; cdr3_nt: TGTGCCAGCAGCTTATTGAGCCCAGGGGACACCGGGGAGCTGTTTTTT; cdr3_aa: CASSLLSPGDTGELFF
d_call: TRBD1; clone_size: -; v_call: TRBV5-1; j_call: TRBJ2-1; cdr3_nt: TGCGCCAGCAGCTTGGCGGGACAGCTATACAATGAGCAGTTCTTC; cdr3_aa: CASSLAGQLYNEQFF
d_call: TRBD1; clone_size: -; v_call: TRBV5-5; j_call: TRBJ1-6; cdr3_nt: TGTGCCAGCAGCCCGTTCGAGGGGGCGGATAAGGCACCCCTCCACTTT; cdr3_aa: CASSPFEGADKAPLHF
d_call: TRBD2; clone_size: -; v_call: TRBV27; j_call: TRBJ2-2; cdr3_nt: TGTGCCAGCAGTTTAGCTAGCGGGGGGGCTCGGGAGCTGTTTTTT; cdr3_aa: CASSLASGGARELFF
d_call: -; clone_size: -; v_call: TRBV27; j_call: TRBJ2-2; cdr3_nt: TGTGCCAGCAGCAAATACAGGGAAACGAACACCGGGGAGCTGTTTTTT; cdr3_aa: CASSKYRETNTGELFF
d_call: -; clone_size: -; v_call: TRBV5-1; j_call: TRBJ2-7; cdr3_nt: TGCGCCAGCAGCTTGCAACTTCCCTACGAGCAGTACTTC; cdr3_aa: CASSLQLPYEQYF
d_call: -; clone_size: -; v_call: TRBV29-1; j_call: TRBJ2-5; cdr3_nt: TGCAGCGTTCTAAAGGGCCTGAGAGGGGAGACCCAGTACTTC; cdr3_aa: CSVLKGLRGETQYF
d_call: -; clone_size: -; v_call: TRBV29-1; j_call: TRBJ1-1; cdr3_nt: TGCAGCGTAGCTAGAGAGACCCTGAACACTGAAGCTTTCTTT; cdr3_aa: CSVARETLNTEAFF
d_call: TRBD1; clone_size: -; v_call: TRBV5-4; j_call: TRBJ2-7; cdr3_nt: TGTGCCAGCAGCCCCAGACAGGGCTACGAGCAGTACTTC; cdr3_aa: CASSPRQGYEQYF
d_call: TRBD2; clone_size: -; v_call: TRBV2; j_call: TRBJ2-5; cdr3_nt: TGTGCCAGCAGGGACCGGGACTACCTACAAGAGACCCAGTACTTC; cdr3_aa: CASRDRDYLQETQYF
d_call: TRBD2; clone_size: -; v_call: TRBV25-1; j_call: TRBJ2-5; cdr3_nt: TGTGCCAGCAGTGATACGGCTAGCGGGGGCGGGGAGACCCAGTACTTC; cdr3_aa: CASSDTASGGGETQYF
d_call: TRBD1; clone_size: -; v_call: TRBV12-5; j_call: TRBJ1-3; cdr3_nt: TGTGCTAGTGGTTTGCCCAGGGGGGCTGGAAACACCATATATTTT; cdr3_aa: CASGLPRGAGNTIYF
d_call: -; clone_size: -; v_call: TRBV28; j_call: TRBJ1-5; cdr3_nt: TGTGCCAGCAGTTTGCCTCCGGCGGTCCTCAATCAGCCCCAGCATTTT; cdr3_aa: CASSLPPAVLNQPQHF
d_call: -; clone_size: few; v_call: TRBV2; j_call: TRBJ2-4; cdr3_nt: TGTGCCAGCCTCCTCCCAGGGGAGAACATTCAGTACTTC; cdr3_aa: CASLLPGENIQYF